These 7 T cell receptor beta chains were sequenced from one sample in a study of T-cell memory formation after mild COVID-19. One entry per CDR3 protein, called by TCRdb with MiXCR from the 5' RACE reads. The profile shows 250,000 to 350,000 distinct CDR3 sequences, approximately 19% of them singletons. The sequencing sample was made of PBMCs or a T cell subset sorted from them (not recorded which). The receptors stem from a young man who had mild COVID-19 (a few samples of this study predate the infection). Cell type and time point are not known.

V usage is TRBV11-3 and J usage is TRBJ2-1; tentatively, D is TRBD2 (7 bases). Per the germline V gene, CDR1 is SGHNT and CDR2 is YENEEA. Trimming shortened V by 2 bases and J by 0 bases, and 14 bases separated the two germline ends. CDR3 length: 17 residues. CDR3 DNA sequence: TGTGCCAGCAGCTTAACGCCTGGGGGGGCCTCCTACAATGAGCAGTTCTTC. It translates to CASSLTPGGASYNEQFF.

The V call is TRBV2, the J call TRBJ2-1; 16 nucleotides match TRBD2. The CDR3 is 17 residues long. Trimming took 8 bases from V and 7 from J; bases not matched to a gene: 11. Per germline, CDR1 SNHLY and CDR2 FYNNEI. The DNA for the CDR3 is TGTGCCAGCGGGGGACTAGCGGGGGGGCCTGGCATGAATGAGCAGTTCTTC. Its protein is CASGGLAGGPGMNEQFF.

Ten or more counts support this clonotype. The CDR3 DNA reads as TGCGCCAGCAGACCGGACAGGGGAATCAACGAGCAGTACTTC. It translates to CASRPDRGINEQYF. This chain joins TRBV5-1 and TRBJ2-7; 9 nucleotides line up with TRBD1. V lost 5 bases, J lost 5 bases, and 8 bases stayed unmatched. Germline V CDR1 and CDR2: SGHRS, YFSETQ. The CDR3 consists of 14 residues.

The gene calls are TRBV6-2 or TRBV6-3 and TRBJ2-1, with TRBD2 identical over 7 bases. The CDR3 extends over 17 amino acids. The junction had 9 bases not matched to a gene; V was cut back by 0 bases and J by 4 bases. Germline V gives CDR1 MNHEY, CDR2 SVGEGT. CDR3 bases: TGTGCCAGCAGTTACTCGATCTCGGGGGGAGCTTACAATGAGCAGTTCTTC. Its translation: CASSYSISGGAYNEQFF.

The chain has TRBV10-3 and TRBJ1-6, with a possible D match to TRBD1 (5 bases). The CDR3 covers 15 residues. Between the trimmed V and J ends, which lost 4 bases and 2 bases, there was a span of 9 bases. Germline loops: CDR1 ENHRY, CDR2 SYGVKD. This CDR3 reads CAISGGVPYNSPLHF. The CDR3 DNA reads TGTGCCATCAGTGGGGGGGTTCCCTATAATTCACCCCTCCACTTT.

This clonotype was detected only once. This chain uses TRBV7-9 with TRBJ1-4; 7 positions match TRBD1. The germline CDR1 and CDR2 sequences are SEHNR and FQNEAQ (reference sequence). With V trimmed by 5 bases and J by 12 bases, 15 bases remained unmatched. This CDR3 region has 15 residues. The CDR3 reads CASSLTTGVGAELFF. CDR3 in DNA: TGTGCCAGCAGCCTTACCACAGGGGTCGGTGCGGAACTGTTTTTT.

The CDR3 loop reads CASSLLAGNRNEQYV. The CDR3 nucleotides are TGTGCCAGCAGCTTATTGGCAGGGAATCGGAACGAGCAGTACGTC. This rearrangement joins TRBV7-6 to TRBJ2-7, with D possibly TRBD1 on 5 matching bases. The CDR3 spans 15 residues. Trimming took off 2 bases at V and 5 bases at J, with 16 bases between the two ends. Looked up from germline, CDR1 is SGHVS and CDR2 is FNYEAQ.